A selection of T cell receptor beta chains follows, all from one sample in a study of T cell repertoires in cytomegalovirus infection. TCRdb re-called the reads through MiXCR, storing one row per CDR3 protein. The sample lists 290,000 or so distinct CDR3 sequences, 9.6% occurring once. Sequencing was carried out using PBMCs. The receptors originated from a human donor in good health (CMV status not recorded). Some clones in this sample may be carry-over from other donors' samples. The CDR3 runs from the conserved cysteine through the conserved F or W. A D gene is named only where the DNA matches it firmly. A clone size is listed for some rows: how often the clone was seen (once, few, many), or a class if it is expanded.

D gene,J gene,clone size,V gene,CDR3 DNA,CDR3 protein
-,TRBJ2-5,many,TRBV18,TGTGCCAGCTCACCAGTTGGGACGGACCTTAAAGAGACCCAGTACTTC,CASSPVGTDLKETQYF
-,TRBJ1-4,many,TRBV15,TGTGCCACCAGCAGAGACAGGGTTGAAAAACTGTTTTTT,CATSRDRVEKLFF
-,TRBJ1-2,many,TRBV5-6,TGTGCCAGCAGCCTGCTAGGACGGACCGACCTTGGTGGCTACACCTTC,CASSLLGRTDLGGYTF
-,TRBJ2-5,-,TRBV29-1,TGCAGCGTGCAGGGAGGGGGTGAGACCCAGTACTTC,CSVQGGGETQYF
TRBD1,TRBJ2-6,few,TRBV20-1,TGCAGTGCAAGGGACAGGGCCCCCTCTGGGGCCAACGTCCTGACTTTC,CSARDRAPSGANVLTF
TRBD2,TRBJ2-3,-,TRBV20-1,TGCAGTGCTAGAGATCCCCGCGGGGGAGATACGCAGTATTTT,CSARDPRGGDTQYF
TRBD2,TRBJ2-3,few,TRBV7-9,TGTGCCAGCAGCCCGTTAGCGGGGTACGGAGATACGCAGTATTTT,CASSPLAGYGDTQYF
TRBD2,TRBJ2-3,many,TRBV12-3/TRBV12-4,TGTGCCAGCAGTCTTGAGCGGGGGGGCCAGTATTTT,CASSLERGGQYF
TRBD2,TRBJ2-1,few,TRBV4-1,TGCGCCAGCAGCCAAGTCGGGAGGGTCCATGAGCAGTTCTTC,CASSQVGRVHEQFF
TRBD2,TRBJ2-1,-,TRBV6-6,TGTGCCAGCGGAATGGCGGGGGACAATGAGCAGTTCTTC,CASGMAGDNEQFF
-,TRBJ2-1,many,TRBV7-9,TGTGCCAGCAGCTTACGAGACTGGAACAATGAGCAGTTCTTC,CASSLRDWNNEQFF
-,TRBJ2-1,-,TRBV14,TGTGCCAGCAGCCAAGGTTTAGCGGCAAATAACAATGAGCAGTTCTTC,CASSQGLAANNNEQFF
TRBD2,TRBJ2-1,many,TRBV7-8,TGTGCCAGCAGCTTAGCACCGGAGGGGAAGACTAGCGGCTACAATGAGCAGTTCTTC,CASSLAPEGKTSGYNEQFF
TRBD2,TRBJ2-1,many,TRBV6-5,TGTGCCAGCAGCCGTGGCATTAGCGGGGGTGTTTACAATGAGCAGTTCTTC,CASSRGISGGVYNEQFF
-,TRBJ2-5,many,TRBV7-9,TGTGCCAGCAGCCCAGTGGTGTGGTCGGTCCAAGAGACCCAGTACTTC,CASSPVVWSVQETQYF
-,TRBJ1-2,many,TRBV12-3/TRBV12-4,TGTGCCAGCAGTTTTGGAGGAGGCTATGGCTACACCTTC,CASSFGGGYGYTF
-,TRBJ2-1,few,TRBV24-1,TGTGCCACCAGTGCGGCAGGCTTTAGTGAGCAGTTCTTC,CATSAAGFSEQFF
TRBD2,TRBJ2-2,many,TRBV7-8,TGTGCCAGCAGCTTAGTTGTCGGGGGGAAATTCGTCGGGGAGCTGTTTTTT,CASSLVVGGKFVGELFF
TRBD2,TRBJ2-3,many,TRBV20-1,TGCAGTGCTTGGACCTCTAGCGGGGGGTCCACAGATACGCAGTATTTT,CSAWTSSGGSTDTQYF
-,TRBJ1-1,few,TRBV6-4,TGTGCCAGCAGTGTAGACAAGAACACTGAAGCTTTCTTT,CASSVDKNTEAFF
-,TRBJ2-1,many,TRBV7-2,TGTGCCAGCAGCTTAGTCAGCAAGGGTGAGCAGTTCTTC,CASSLVSKGEQFF
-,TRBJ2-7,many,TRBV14,TGTGCCAGCAGCCCCGAGAGCTCCTACGAGCAGTACTTC,CASSPESSYEQYF
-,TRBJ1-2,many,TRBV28,TGTGCCAGCAGTTTGGGTGGCGCAGGGTTTTATGGCTACACCTTC,CASSLGGAGFYGYTF
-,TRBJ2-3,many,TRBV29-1,TGCAGCGTTGAACCCTGGCGGGTGAGCGCAGATACGCAGTATTTT,CSVEPWRVSADTQYF
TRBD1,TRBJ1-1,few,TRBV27,TGTGCCAGCAGTGACGGACAGGGTTACACTGAAGCTTTCTTT,CASSDGQGYTEAFF
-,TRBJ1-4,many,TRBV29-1,TGCAGCGTGGGGGGGGCGAGAGAAAAACTGTTTTTT,CSVGGAREKLFF
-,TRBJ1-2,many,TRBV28,TGTGCCAGCAGCCTGAGCGGGCCCTACTATGGCTACACCTTC,CASSLSGPYYGYTF
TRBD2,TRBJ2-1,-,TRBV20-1,TGCAGTGCTAGAGAAAGGACTAGCGGGTACAATGAGCAGTTCTTC,CSARERTSGYNEQFF
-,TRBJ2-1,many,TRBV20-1,TGCAGTGCCTTCCCGGCGCCGCCCTACAATGAGCAGTTCTTC,CSAFPAPPYNEQFF
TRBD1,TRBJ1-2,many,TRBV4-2,TGTGCCAGCAGCCAAGGGATAACAGGGGGCCCCAACTATGGCTACACCTTC,CASSQGITGGPNYGYTF
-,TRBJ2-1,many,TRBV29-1,TGCAGCGTTGAAGGAGGGGTCGTCTCCTACAATGAGCAGTTCTTC,CSVEGGVVSYNEQFF
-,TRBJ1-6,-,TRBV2,TGTGCCAGCAGCGCCGGAGGCCGGGGGGGCTATAATTCACCCCTCCACTTT,CASSAGGRGGYNSPLHF